This T cell receptor beta chain was sequenced during a study of cytotoxic CD8 clonotypes in ibrutinib-treated CLL. V lost 4 bases and J 0 bases, leaving 16 bases between the germline ends. Germline values: CDR1 SGHNT, CDR2 YYREEE (reference sequence). The CDR3 sequence is 16 residues long. Data came from immunoSEQ multiplex PCR; TCRdb stores just in-frame clones and leaves some out. The sample has about 130,000 clones, about 78% seen once. The V gene is TRBV5-4, the J gene TRBJ1-2; unclear D gene. The material sequenced was PBMCs, taken after 24 months of ibrutinib treatment. The TCR originated in a human donor with chronic lymphocytic leukemia. CDR3 sequence reads: CASSQDREGTNYGYTF. CDR3 nucleotides: TGTGCCAGCAGCCAAGATCGAGAAGGGACTAACTATGGCTACACCTTC.